A single sample gave rise to the 25 T cell receptor beta chains below, sequenced in a study of blood T cell repertoires in COVID-19. TCRdb's table, derived via immunoSEQ multiplex PCR, lists solely in-frame clones and lacks some. The sample yields some 330,000 clones, more than 85% seen once. What was sequenced was PBMCs or T cells enriched from blood (not recorded which). These receptors were obtained from a woman between 25 and 40 years old who had recovered from COVID-19.

This clone is a singleton in its sample. The V gene is TRBV9, the J gene TRBJ2-3; D remains ambiguous. Trimming left V 0 bases short and J 3 bases short, with 14 bases between. CDR1 and CDR2 (germline): SGDLS, YYNGEE. The length of the CDR3 is 16 residues. The CDR3: CASSVESRRSTDTQYF. Here the CDR3 DNA reads TGTGCCAGCAGCGTAGAGTCGCGTAGGAGTACAGATACGCAGTATTTT.

V and J are TRBV4-1 and TRBJ2-7; the match to TRBD2 covers 7 bases. The CDR3 consists of 13 residues. Germline trimming cut 9 bases from V and 5 bases from J; bases unmatched to any gene: 10. CDR1 is MGHRA and CDR2 is YSYEKL in the germline V gene. CDR3 residues: CARRRETLHEQYF. Written as DNA, the CDR3 is TGCGCCAGGAGGCGGGAGACGTTGCACGAGCAGTACTTC.

The chain recombines TRBV24-1 with TRBJ1-1, with D tentatively TRBD1 (6 bases). Germline V CDR1 and CDR2: KGHDR, SFDVKD. V lost 5 bases and J 8 bases, leaving 14 bases between the germline ends. CDR3 length: 13 residues. The CDR3: CATSAERGQEAFF. In DNA form, the CDR3 reads TGTGCCACCAGTGCGGAGAGAGGACAGGAAGCTTTCTTT.

This chain uses TRBV28 with TRBJ1-5; D is possibly TRBD1 (6 bases). Trimming pared 6 bases from V and 2 bases from J, leaving 14 bases between. CDR1 and CDR2 (germline): MDHEN, SYDVKM. The length of the CDR3 is 15 residues. The CDR3 sequence is CASREQGMGNQPQHF. The CDR3, as DNA: TGTGCCAGCAGGGAACAGGGTATGGGCAATCAGCCCCAGCATTTT.

A note on this clone: A read error may produce the germline difference seen at one junction end. The rearrangement uses TRBV7-7 and TRBJ2-5; 12 bases line up with TRBD2. CDR1 is SSHAT, CDR2 FNYEAQ, per germline (reference sequence). The CDR3 loop spans 19 amino acids. For the CDR3, the DNA is TGTGCTAGCAGCCAACTAGTGGCTAGCGGGGGGGCCTCACCAGAGACCCAGTACTTC. It yields the protein CASSQLVASGGASPETQYF.

V and J are TRBV7-9 and TRBJ1-1; the D gene is possibly TRBD1 (5 bases). Germline V CDR1 and CDR2: SEHNR, FQNEAQ (reference sequence). V was trimmed by 1 base and J by 1 base, leaving 10 bases between them. CDR3 size: 15 residues. CDR3 loop: CASSLEAGSNTEAFF. The CDR3 bases are TGTGCCAGCAGCTTAGAGGCAGGGTCGAACACTGAAGCTTTCTTT.

This chain joins TRBV27 and TRBJ2-5; maybe TRBD2 (7 bases). The V end lost 3 bases, the J end lost 5 bases, and 13 bases lay between the germline ends. The CDR3 has 14 residues. CDR1 is MNHEY, CDR2 SMNVEV, per germline (reference sequence). The CDR3 DNA reads TGTGCCAGCAGTTTTCGGGGGGCAGGGGAGACCCAGTACTTC. It is translated as CASSFRGAGETQYF.

The genes are TRBV3-1 (or the pseudogene TRBV3-2) and TRBJ2-5, with D perhaps matching TRBD1 (6 bases). Germline assignment: CDR1 LGHDT and CDR2 YNNKEL (reference sequence). Trimming shortened V by 4 bases and J by 5 bases, and 17 bases separated the two germline ends. The CDR3 covers 15 residues. CDR3 region: CASSPVGGWGETQYF. CDR3 coding DNA: TGTGCCAGCAGCCCCGTTGGGGGCTGGGGGGAGACCCAGTACTTC.

The chain couples TRBV7-8 to TRBJ1-1; 8 positions match TRBD1. The V gene's germline CDR1 is SGHVS and CDR2 FQNEAQ. This CDR3 has 15 amino acids. The J segment lost 5 bases and the V segment lost 6 bases, leaving 11 bases of the junction unmatched. The CDR3 loop reads CASRRQGNERTEAFF. The CDR3 DNA reads TGTGCCAGCAGACGACAGGGGAACGAGAGAACTGAAGCTTTCTTT.

V and J are TRBV10-3 and TRBJ1-5; perhaps TRBD1 as D (6 bases). The CDR3 runs to 13 residues. Per the germline V gene, CDR1 is ENHRY and CDR2 is SYGVKD. The ends were cut back, 7 bases at V and 2 bases at J, with 9 bases in the middle. The CDR3: CAINSGGNQPQHF. CDR3 sequence (DNA): TGTGCCATCAACTCAGGGGGCAATCAGCCCCAGCATTTT.

The gene calls are TRBV7-8 and TRBJ1-1, with 7 bases fitting TRBD1. From germline, CDR1 is SGHVS and CDR2 FQNEAQ. V shed 4 bases, J shed 2 bases, and the junction held 7 bases outside the gene matches. The CDR3 length is 15 residues. DNA of the CDR3: TGTGCCAGCAGCTCTGGCCGGACAGGCAACACTGAAGCTTTCTTT. It encodes CASSSGRTGNTEAFF.

V and J are TRBV6-1 and TRBJ2-1; D perhaps matches TRBD2 (7 bases). Trimming stripped 4 bases from V and 2 bases from J, with 24 bases between. Germline CDR1 and CDR2: MNHNS and SASEGT. The CDR3 spans 19 residues. CDR3 in amino acids: CASSGSNPRAGATYNEQFF. The CDR3 DNA reads as TGTGCCAGCAGTGGAAGCAACCCCCGTGCGGGGGCCACCTACAATGAGCAGTTCTTC.

The chain combines TRBV5-1 with TRBJ1-2, with D possibly matching TRBD1 (6 bases). The CDR3 length is 13 residues. Germline CDR1 SGHRS, CDR2 YFSETQ. Trimming removed 6 bases at V and 2 bases at J, with 11 bases between. CDR3 in amino acids: CASNQGMNYGYTF. DNA for the CDR3: TGCGCCAGCAATCAGGGGATGAACTATGGCTACACCTTC.

As concerns this clone: One end of the junction varies from germline; a read error may be responsible. The chain joins TRBV7-7 to TRBJ2-3, with 9 positions matching TRBD2. Germline V gene data show CDR1 as SSHAT and CDR2 as FNYEAQ (reference sequence). The CDR3 runs to 14 residues. The CDR3 nucleotides are TGTGCTAGCAGCTTAGCGGGAGTAACAGATACGCAGTATTTT. Translating it yields CASSLAGVTDTQYF.

The chain couples TRBV4-2 to TRBJ1-1; TRBD1 matches 9 bases. This CDR3 is 15 amino acids long. J lost 5 bases, V lost 2 bases, and 6 bases had no gene match. The germline CDR1 and CDR2 sequences are LGHNA and YNFKEQ. DNA of the CDR3: TGTGCCAGCAGCCAACCGACAGGGGGAAAGACTGAAGCTTTCTTT. Its protein product is CASSQPTGGKTEAFF.

This chain joins TRBV5-4 and TRBJ2-2, with TRBD2 as a possible D gene (7 bases). Germline CDR1 is SGHNT and CDR2 is YYREEE (reference sequence). This CDR3 spans 18 amino acids. The V gene lost 4 bases and the J gene lost 7 bases, with 26 bases spanning the gap. CDR3 sequence: CASSGVTRGGPVGGELFF. CDR3 coding DNA: TGTGCCAGCAGCGGGGTTACAAGGGGGGGCCCTGTAGGCGGGGAGCTGTTTTTT.

V is TRBV2 and J is TRBJ1-4; maybe TRBD1 (5 bases). With 11 bases removed from V and 8 bases from J, the gap between germline ends came to 15 bases. The CDR3 loop spans 12 amino acids. Looked up from germline, CDR1 is SNHLY and CDR2 is FYNNEI. The CDR3 DNA is TGTGCCGGTCGCCGACGGGGGGAAAAACTGTTTTTT. Translating it yields CAGRRRGEKLFF.

The chain employs TRBV7-2 and TRBJ2-7; TRBD2 might be the D (7 bases). Per the germline V gene, CDR1 is SGHTA and CDR2 is FQGNSA. Trimming stripped 8 bases from V and 9 bases from J, with 23 bases between. The CDR3 runs to 14 residues. CDR3 sequence (DNA): TGTGCCAGCGATTTGGGTACAGGGACGGGAGGGCAGTACTTC. This gives the protein CASDLGTGTGGQYF.

The rearrangement links TRBV28 to TRBJ2-7; D remains unclear. The V gene lost 4 bases and the J gene lost 3 bases, with 10 bases spanning the gap. The germline gives CDR1 MDHEN, CDR2 SYDVKM. The CDR3 extends over 13 amino acids. The CDR3 DNA reads as TGTGCCAGCAGTTATACCACCGGCTACGAGCAGTACTTC. It encodes CASSYTTGYEQYF.

This chain links TRBV28 with TRBJ2-5; 9 positions agree with TRBD1. The CDR3 contains 15 residues. Germline-derived CDR1 and CDR2 are MDHEN and SYDVKM. Trimming removed 6 bases from V and 0 bases from J; junction bases left unmatched: 5. CDR3 region: CASREGTGYQETQYF. The CDR3 DNA reads as TGTGCCAGCAGGGAAGGGACAGGGTACCAAGAGACCCAGTACTTC.

This chain connects TRBV18 to TRBJ2-3, with 8 positions matching TRBD1. The CDR3 is made up of 14 amino acids. Trimming at V came to 3 bases and at J to 2 bases, leaving 1 base not matched to a gene. Per germline, CDR1 KGHSH and CDR2 LQKENI. CDR3 DNA: TGTGCCAGCTCACCGGACAGGGTCACAGATACGCAGTATTTT. Encoded protein: CASSPDRVTDTQYF. Looking up the rest from reference TRBV18 and TRBJ2-3 gives the full variable domain: NAGVMQNPRHLVRRRGQEARLRCSPMKGHSHVYWYRQLPEEGLKFMVYLQKENIIDESGMPKERFSAEFPKEGPSILRIQQVVRGDSAAYFCASSPDRVTDTQYFGPGTRLTVL.

The chain joins TRBV7-8 to TRBJ1-1, with D uncertain. The germline gives CDR1 SGHVS, CDR2 FQNEAQ. This CDR3 is 15 amino acids long. Trimming removed 4 bases at V and 3 bases at J, with 15 bases between. CDR3 DNA: TGTGCCAGCAGCTCTCTTCGAGCGGGCGACACTGAAGCTTTCTTT. Its translation: CASSSLRAGDTEAFF.

The sample holds a few counts of this clone. This chain connects TRBV29-1 to TRBJ2-2; D remains ambiguous. V lost 1 base, J lost 6 bases, and 9 bases lay in between. Germline-derived CDR1 and CDR2 are SQVTM and ANQGSEA. CDR3 size: 13 residues. This chain's CDR3 is CSVEGDLAGELFF. CDR3 nucleotides: TGCAGCGTTGAAGGAGATCTCGCCGGGGAGCTGTTTTTT.

The rearrangement links TRBV2 to TRBJ1-4; D possibly corresponds to TRBD1 (6 bases). The CDR3 covers 14 residues. The V and J ends lost 6 bases and 1 base respectively, with 9 bases between them. CDR1 is SNHLY and CDR2 is FYNNEI in the germline V gene. CDR3 bases: TGTGCCAGCAGATGGACAGAAACTAATGAAAAACTGTTTTTT. Translating gives CASRWTETNEKLFF. The full variable domain, its missing parts supplied by reference TRBV2 and TRBJ1-4, is EPEVTQTPSHQVTQMGQEVILRCVPISNHLYFYWYRQILGQKVEFLVSFYNNEISEKSEIFDDQFSVERPDGSNFTLKIRSTKLEDSAMYFCASRWTETNEKLFFGSGTQLSVL.

This clone showed up just a few times. This rearrangement joins TRBV21-1 to TRBJ2-7; the table's D call, TRBD2, has no DNA check behind it. TRBV21-1 is recorded as a pseudogene. The CDR3 has 16 residues. CDR3 in amino acids: CASSPGTSSSSYEQYF. CDR3 bases: TGTGCCAGCAGCCCCGGGACTAGCTCGTCGTCCTACGAGCAGTACTTC.